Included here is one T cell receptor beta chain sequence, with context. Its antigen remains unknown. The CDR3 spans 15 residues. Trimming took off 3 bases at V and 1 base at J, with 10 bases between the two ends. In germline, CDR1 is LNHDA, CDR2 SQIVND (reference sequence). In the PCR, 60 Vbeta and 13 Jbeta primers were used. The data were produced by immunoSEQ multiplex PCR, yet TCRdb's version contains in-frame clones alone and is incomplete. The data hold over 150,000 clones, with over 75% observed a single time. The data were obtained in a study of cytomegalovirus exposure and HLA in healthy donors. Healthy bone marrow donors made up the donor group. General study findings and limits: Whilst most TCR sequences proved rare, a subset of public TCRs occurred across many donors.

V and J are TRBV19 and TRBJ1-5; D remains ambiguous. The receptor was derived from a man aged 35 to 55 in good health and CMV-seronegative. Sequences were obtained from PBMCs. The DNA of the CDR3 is TGTGCCAGTAGTATCGGGAGGTGGAGCAATCAGCCCCAGCATTTT. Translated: CASSIGRWSNQPQHF.